These T cell receptor beta chains were read from a single sample in a study of vaccination and CD4 T cells after COVID-19. No antigen has been assigned to these receptors. One entry per CDR3 protein results from TCRdb running MiXCR on the PCR reads. In the table there are about 20,000 distinct CDR3 sequences, roughly three fifths of which are singletons. The sequenced sample was CD4+ T cells from blood, cultured in vitro. The source of these receptors is a human donor who had recovered from COVID-19. CDR3s include the opening cysteine and the closing phenylalanine or tryptophan. Each record gives: CDR3 DNA, CDR3 protein, D gene, clone size, V gene, J gene. D genes are given only for firm matches. Clone size is given for some rows only: seen once, a few or many times, or a class if the clone is expanded.

TGTGCCAGCAGCTTAGCCGTCACAGATACGCAGTATTTT	CASSLAVTDTQYF	.	.	TRBV7-6	TRBJ2-3
TGTGCCAGCATTGTAGGGGTATCGAACACCGGGGAGCTGTTTTTT	CASIVGVSNTGELFF	.	.	TRBV6-1	TRBJ2-2
TGCAGTCCGAGACAGGGGAGTCCCGGCACAGATACGCAGTATTTT	CSPRQGSPGTDTQYF	TRBD1	.	TRBV20-1	TRBJ2-3
TGTGCCATCAGTGAGTTAAAGGGGAATGGCTACACCTTC	CAISELKGNGYTF	.	.	TRBV10-3	TRBJ1-2
TGTGCCAGCAGTTCGGGCGATAGATCCTCCTACGAGCAGTACTTC	CASSSGDRSSYEQYF	.	.	TRBV28	TRBJ2-7
TGTGCCAGCAGTGTGGGACAGGGGGATTCACCCCTCCACTTT	CASSVGQGDSPLHF	TRBD1	.	TRBV2	TRBJ1-6
TGTGCCAGCAGCCAAGGTCTCCAATATGGCTACACCTTC	CASSQGLQYGYTF	.	few	TRBV14	TRBJ1-2
TGTGCCAGCAGCTCCCGGACTAGCGGGAGGGTGGGGTTACAAGAGACCCAGTACTTC	CASSSRTSGRVGLQETQYF	TRBD2	.	TRBV7-2	TRBJ2-5
TGTGCCAGCAGTTTATGGACAGGGAGAGGCACCGGGGAGCTGTTTTTT	CASSLWTGRGTGELFF	TRBD1	few	TRBV12-3/TRBV12-4	TRBJ2-2
TGTGCCAGTGCAGGCCCAGGATACTATGGCTACACCTTC	CASAGPGYYGYTF	.	.	TRBV28	TRBJ1-2
TGCGCCAGCAGCTTGGCACTAGGGGGCCAAGAGACCCAGTACTTC	CASSLALGGQETQYF	.	.	TRBV5-1	TRBJ2-5
TGTGCCAGCAGCCCAAGGGGTGGGGGCCCATTAGAGGGCACTGAAGCTTTCTTT	CASSPRGGGPLEGTEAFF	.	.	TRBV7-9	TRBJ1-1
TGTGCCAGCAGACATACCTATATCACAGATACGCAGTATTTT	CASRHTYITDTQYF	.	few	TRBV6-1	TRBJ2-3
TGTGCCAGCAGTTTACGGTCCGGCAGGGGTAGCTATCAGCCCCAGCATTTT	CASSLRSGRGSYQPQHF	.	.	TRBV12-3/TRBV12-4	TRBJ1-5
TGTGCCAGCAGTACCTGGTCTGCCTCCTACAATGAGCAGTTCTTC	CASSTWSASYNEQFF	.	.	TRBV27	TRBJ2-1
TGTGCAAGTCGCATACCGGGGGGATGGATTAAAGAGACCCAGTACTTC	CASRIPGGWIKETQYF	.	.	TRBV12-2	TRBJ2-5
TGTGCCAGCAGTTCTCTGCCTCGCAAGCAGGGGAACAATGAGCAGTTCTTC	CASSSLPRKQGNNEQFF	.	.	TRBV12-3/TRBV12-4	TRBJ2-1
TGTGCCAGCAGACAGGGAATGTGGTTCGGCTATGGCTACACCTTC	CASRQGMWFGYGYTF	.	.	TRBV6-1	TRBJ1-2
TGTGCCAGCAGTGAACGACAGGTTAATCAGCCCCAGCATTTT	CASSERQVNQPQHF	.	.	TRBV2	TRBJ1-5
TGCAGTGCGAACGTCTGGTCTGGAGATACGCAGTATTTT	CSANVWSGDTQYF	.	.	TRBV20-1	TRBJ2-3
TGTGCCAGTAGTATACGAGGACAGGGTCGGCTTCAGCAGTACTTC	CASSIRGQGRLQQYF	TRBD1	once	TRBV19	TRBJ2-7
TGCAGTGCTGCCCGGGACAACTATGGCTACACCTTC	CSAARDNYGYTF	.	.	TRBV20-1	TRBJ1-2
TGTGCCAGCTCACCCGGGGGACCGCGATATGGCTACACCTTC	CASSPGGPRYGYTF	.	.	TRBV18	TRBJ1-2
TGTGCCAGCCGGCTACTAGGGATCGTGAACGAGCAGTACTTC	CASRLLGIVNEQYF	.	.	TRBV6-1	TRBJ2-7
TGTGCCAGCAGTGAAAGTGGGGGGGGAACAGATACGCAGTATTTT	CASSESGGGTDTQYF	TRBD2	.	TRBV25-1	TRBJ2-3
TGTGCCACCAGCAGACTTTCCCGGACCAATCAGCCCCAGCATTTT	CATSRLSRTNQPQHF	.	few	TRBV15	TRBJ1-5
TGTGCCAGCAGTCGTGGAGATAGCAATCAGCCCCAGCATTTT	CASSRGDSNQPQHF	.	.	TRBV6-1	TRBJ1-5
TGTGCCACCAGCAGAACAGGGTACTCTGGAAACACCATATATTTT	CATSRTGYSGNTIYF	.	few	TRBV15	TRBJ1-3
TGTGCCAGCAGTGAAAATTGGGGGGGAGGGGGCATGAGCAATCAGCCCCAGCATTTT	CASSENWGGGGMSNQPQHF	TRBD1	few	TRBV6-1	TRBJ1-5
TGCAGCGCGTACTCTGGGGCCAACGTCCTGACTTTC	CSAYSGANVLTF	.	.	TRBV29-1	TRBJ2-6
TGTGCCAGCAGTTTACAGGGATTTAGCAATCAGCCCCAGCATTTT	CASSLQGFSNQPQHF	.	few	TRBV27	TRBJ1-5
TGTGCCAGCAGTCGCCGGGACCTGCAGCGGTTGGACATTCAGTACTTC	CASSRRDLQRLDIQYF	.	.	TRBV12-3/TRBV12-4	TRBJ2-4
TGTGCCACCAGCAAAGGGGGGGCGGTTGCCAGCTACGAGCAGTACTTC	CATSKGGAVASYEQYF	.	.	TRBV15	TRBJ2-7
TGTGCCAGCAGACCCGGCCTAGCGGGTCCCACAGATACGCAGTATTTT	CASRPGLAGPTDTQYF	TRBD2	.	TRBV12-3/TRBV12-4	TRBJ2-3
TGTGCCAGCAGCGAAAATCGGGGGAACGAGCAGTACTTC	CASSENRGNEQYF	.	.	TRBV7-2	TRBJ2-7
TGTGCCAGCAGTTACGGGACAGGGGGAATCGCGTCCTACAATGAGCAGTTCTTC	CASSYGTGGIASYNEQFF	TRBD1	.	TRBV6-5	TRBJ2-1
TGCAGTGCTAGAGCCGCTGACAGGGGAAGCACTGAAGCTTTCTTT	CSARAADRGSTEAFF	TRBD1	.	TRBV20-1	TRBJ1-1
TGTGCCAGCAGGACAACAGGGGGCTCGTACAATGAGCAGTTCTTC	CASRTTGGSYNEQFF	TRBD1	.	TRBV6-2/TRBV6-3	TRBJ2-1
TGTGCCAGCAGCTTCCTACAGAACACTGAAGCTTTCTTT	CASSFLQNTEAFF	.	.	TRBV7-8	TRBJ1-1
TGTGCCAGCAGTTACTCCGCTGTTGGTGGAAACACCATATATTTT	CASSYSAVGGNTIYF	.	few	TRBV6-5	TRBJ1-3
TGCAGTGCTTGGACTAGCGGGTCTACAGATACGCAGTATTTT	CSAWTSGSTDTQYF	TRBD2	once	TRBV20-1	TRBJ2-3
TGTGCCAGCAGTCGGGCGGTTATAGATACGCAGTATTTT	CASSRAVIDTQYF	.	.	TRBV27	TRBJ2-3
TGTGCCAGCAGCTTAATAGGGTCTGGAAACACCATATATTTT	CASSLIGSGNTIYF	.	.	TRBV7-3	TRBJ1-3
TGCAGTGCTAGAGAGGGACAGGGATACACTGAAGCTTTCTTT	CSAREGQGYTEAFF	TRBD1	few	TRBV20-1	TRBJ1-1
TGTGCCAGCAGCTCGACAGGGAGCACAGATACGCAGTATTTT	CASSSTGSTDTQYF	TRBD1	.	TRBV7-3	TRBJ2-3
TGTGCCAGCAGACCGGACAGGGGGAAGGGAGAGACCCAGTACTTC	CASRPDRGKGETQYF	TRBD1	few	TRBV28	TRBJ2-5
TGTGCCAGCAGCCTCGGGGGATTAAACATTCAGTACTTC	CASSLGGLNIQYF	.	.	TRBV12-3/TRBV12-4	TRBJ2-4
TGTGCCACCAGTGAGGGCGGGACAGGGGGCGAAAAACTGTTTTTT	CATSEGGTGGEKLFF	TRBD1	.	TRBV24-1	TRBJ1-4
TGTGCCAGCATGCGAGCGTCGCCCTACGAGCAGTACTTC	CASMRASPYEQYF	.	few	TRBV2	TRBJ2-7